These T cell receptor beta chains were read from a single sample in a study of blood T cells in healthy people across ages. MiXCR was run by TCRdb on the 5' RACE reads, yielding one entry per CDR3 protein. The sample holds approximately 1.5 million distinct CDR3 sequences, roughly 30% seen once. The sequencing input was blood. These receptors all come from a woman aged 25 to 39 in good health. Both conserved end residues are part of each CDR3. A D gene is named only where the DNA matches it firmly. Clone size is not always given. Where it is, it says once, few, many or a class for expanded clones.

V	D	size	J	CDR3	DNA
TRBV6-1	NA	few	TRBJ1-6	CASEFSYNSPLHF	TGTGCCTCTGAGTTTTCCTATAATTCACCCCTCCACTTT
TRBV20-1	NA	few	TRBJ1-1	CSASLQINTEAFF	TGCAGTGCTAGCCTTCAAATTAACACTGAAGCTTTCTTT
TRBV12-3/TRBV12-4	NA	NA	TRBJ2-7	CASSPTGHYEQYF	TGTGCCAGCAGTCCGACGGGACACTACGAGCAGTACTTC
TRBV27	TRBD1	NA	TRBJ2-5	CASSDRGPLETQYF	TGTGCCAGCAGCGACAGGGGGCCCTTGGAGACCCAGTACTTC
TRBV20-1	NA	few	TRBJ1-5	CSARDPIQIRNQPQHF	TGCAGTGCTAGAGATCCAATACAGATACGGAATCAGCCCCAGCATTTT
TRBV27	NA	few	TRBJ2-6	CASSLSPGIPLSGANVLTF	TGTGCCAGCAGTTTATCGCCTGGAATCCCTCTCTCTGGGGCCAACGTCCTGACTTTC
TRBV4-1	TRBD2	NA	TRBJ2-5	CASSQTRLAGGRETQYF	TGCGCCAGCAGCCAAACGAGACTAGCGGGGGGCCGAGAGACCCAGTACTTC
TRBV5-1	NA	NA	TRBJ1-5	CASRITIQIGDPRSNQPQHF	TGCGCCAGCAGAATAACAATCCAAATCGGAGATCCTCGGAGCAATCAGCCCCAGCATTTT
TRBV6-4	NA	NA	TRBJ1-2	CASSLNPQGAYTF	TGTGCCAGCAGTCTTAACCCTCAGGGCGCCTACACCTTC
TRBV25-1	NA	NA	TRBJ1-1	CASSELHLNTEAFF	TGTGCCAGCAGTGAATTGCACCTGAACACTGAAGCTTTCTTT
TRBV4-2	TRBD2	few	TRBJ2-5	CASSQTDFLAGGGETQYF	TGTGCCAGCAGCCAAACCGATTTTCTAGCGGGGGGAGGAGAGACCCAGTACTTC
TRBV7-2	TRBD1	NA	TRBJ2-1	CASSLALGGQGYNEQFF	TGTGCCAGCAGCTTAGCGCTCGGGGGACAGGGTTACAATGAGCAGTTCTTC
TRBV3-1	NA	NA	TRBJ2-7	CASSQAGDYEQYF	TGTGCCAGCAGCCAAGCGGGGGACTACGAGCAGTACTTC
TRBV13	NA	NA	TRBJ2-7	CASSAREIHYEQYF	TGTGCCAGCAGCGCACGAGAGATCCACTACGAGCAGTACTTC
TRBV12-3/TRBV12-4	NA	few	TRBJ2-1	CAIRTDSPSNEQFF	TGTGCCATTAGGACAGATTCCCCTTCCAATGAGCAGTTCTTC
TRBV3-1	NA	few	TRBJ2-7	CASSQEGETYEQYF	TGTGCCAGCAGCCAAGAGGGGGAGACCTACGAGCAGTACTTC
TRBV15	NA	NA	TRBJ1-5	CATMSRGNTNQPQHF	TGTGCCACCATGTCTAGGGGGAATACCAATCAGCCCCAGCATTTT
TRBV9	NA	many	TRBJ2-7	CASSGGRTRGEQYF	TGTGCCAGCAGCGGCGGACGGACCAGGGGCGAGCAGTACTTC
TRBV4-1	TRBD2	NA	TRBJ2-1	CASSQLRGSGRGNEQFF	TGCGCCAGCAGCCAACTACGTGGTAGCGGGAGAGGGAATGAGCAGTTCTTC
TRBV5-1	TRBD1	NA	TRBJ2-2	CASSALTGGDTGELFF	TGCGCCAGCAGCGCCCTGACAGGGGGCGACACCGGGGAGCTGTTTTTT
TRBV4-2	NA	few	TRBJ1-2	CASSLTGGVPEDLYGYTF	TGTGCCAGCAGCTTAACGGGGGGCGTACCCGAAGACCTCTATGGCTACACCTTC
TRBV5-1	TRBD2	NA	TRBJ2-1	CASSSGSLAGYEQFF	TGCGCCAGCAGCTCAGGAAGCCTAGCGGGGTATGAGCAGTTCTTC
TRBV2	NA	NA	TRBJ2-1	CASFGVDNEQFF	TGTGCCAGCTTTGGAGTGGACAATGAGCAGTTCTTC
TRBV5-1	NA	few	TRBJ2-1	CASSLASTGARDEQFF	TGCGCCAGCAGCTTGGCGTCTACCGGGGCTCGGGATGAGCAGTTCTTC
TRBV20-1	NA	few	TRBJ2-3	CSAAGIAADTQYF	TGCAGTGCTGCGGGGATAGCTGCAGATACGCAGTATTTT
TRBV12-3/TRBV12-4	TRBD2	once	TRBJ2-1	CASSPQSGGAKNEQFF	TGTGCCAGCAGTCCCCAGAGCGGGGGGGCTAAAAATGAGCAGTTCTTC
TRBV7-3	NA	many	TRBJ2-3	CASSSLRTDTQYF	TGTGCCAGCAGCTCATTGCGCACAGATACGCAGTATTTT
TRBV18	NA	NA	TRBJ1-2	CASSREGEGYTF	TGTGCCAGCTCGCGGGAAGGAGAGGGCTACACCTTC
TRBV3-1	TRBD2	NA	TRBJ2-7	CASSFGLAREQYF	TGTGCCAGCAGCTTCGGACTAGCGCGGGAGCAGTACTTC
TRBV15	TRBD2	NA	TRBJ2-1	CVTTPGLEYNEQFF	TGTGTCACCACCCCGGGACTAGAATACAATGAGCAGTTCTTC
TRBV6-1	NA	NA	TRBJ1-4	CASISIRVNEKLFF	TGTGCCAGCATCTCGATAAGGGTTAATGAAAAACTGTTTTTT
TRBV28	TRBD1	NA	TRBJ1-2	CATIGGRQGAYGYTF	TGTGCCACTATCGGCGGCCGACAGGGCGCCTATGGCTACACCTTC
TRBV27	TRBD1	NA	TRBJ2-5	CASSSSRTGTQETQYF	TGTGCCAGCAGTTCCTCCCGGACAGGTACTCAAGAGACCCAGTACTTC
TRBV5-1	NA	NA	TRBJ2-5	CASSSRGTYLETQYF	TGCGCCAGCAGCTCCCGAGGGACTTATCTAGAGACCCAGTACTTC
TRBV7-9	NA	NA	TRBJ2-1	CASTYSGSGGYNEQFF	TGTGCCAGCACCTATAGCGGGTCAGGGGGATACAATGAGCAGTTCTTC
TRBV28	NA	NA	TRBJ1-2	CASSARQVLYGYTF	TGTGCCAGCAGCGCCAGACAGGTACTCTATGGCTACACCTTC
TRBV4-1	NA	few	TRBJ2-5	CASSQESGTKVETQYF	TGCGCCAGCAGCCAAGAATCTGGGACCAAGGTCGAGACCCAGTACTTC
TRBV20-1	NA	NA	TRBJ1-1	CSANLGQPYSNTEAFF	TGCAGTGCTAACCTCGGACAGCCTTATTCGAACACTGAAGCTTTCTTT
TRBV20-1	NA	NA	TRBJ2-7	CSARSGRIYGYEQYF	TGCAGTGCTAGAAGTGGGCGAATCTACGGGTACGAGCAGTACTTC
TRBV20-1	NA	NA	TRBJ2-6	CSAIRASGANVLTF	TGCAGTGCTATTAGGGCATCTGGGGCCAACGTCCTGACTTTC
TRBV5-1	NA	NA	TRBJ2-3	CASSLGRVEDTQYF	TGCGCCAGCAGCTTAGGGCGGGTAGAAGATACGCAGTATTTT
TRBV6-1	NA	many	TRBJ1-2	CASLPGAVRTNYGYTF	TGTGCCAGCCTCCCAGGGGCAGTACGGACGAACTATGGCTACACCTTC
TRBV6-6	NA	few	TRBJ1-6	CASSRPAGSPLHF	TGTGCCAGCAGCAGACCAGCCGGTTCACCCCTCCACTTT
TRBV7-2	NA	NA	TRBJ2-7	CASSFRSRGASEQYF	TGTGCCAGCAGCTTTCGCAGCAGGGGTGCGAGCGAGCAGTACTTC
TRBV20-1	TRBD1	NA	TRBJ1-2	CSAKPGTACGYTF	TGCAGTGCAAAACCGGGGACAGCGTGTGGCTACACCTTC
TRBV9	NA	NA	TRBJ1-2	CASSLRGTPYYGYTF	TGTGCCAGCAGCCTCCGTGGGACACCCTACTATGGCTACACCTTC
TRBV25-1	TRBD1	NA	TRBJ1-6	CASTGGKASPLHF	TGTGCCAGCACAGGGGGAAAAGCTTCACCCCTCCACTTT
TRBV7-9	TRBD2	few	TRBJ2-1	CASRSGGGVDEQFF	TGTGCCAGTCGTAGCGGGGGCGGAGTAGATGAGCAGTTCTTC
TRBV6-6	TRBD2	NA	TRBJ2-3	CASSYKGLVEDTQYF	TGTGCCAGCAGTTACAAGGGACTAGTGGAAGATACGCAGTATTTT
TRBV6-1	NA	NA	TRBJ2-6	CASRDAGVGANVLTF	TGTGCCAGCAGGGACGCAGGGGTTGGGGCCAACGTCCTGACTTTC
TRBV5-1	NA	few	TRBJ2-3	CASSNRDPSTDTQYF	TGCGCCAGCAGCAACCGGGACCCTAGCACAGATACGCAGTATTTT
TRBV19	NA	NA	TRBJ2-1	CASSITIEQFF	TGTGCCAGCAGTATAACGATTGAGCAGTTCTTC